Following are 30 T cell receptor beta chains from one sample sequenced in a study of shared clonotypes between healthy human individuals. TCRdb's table, derived via immunoSEQ multiplex PCR, lists solely in-frame clones and lacks some. Here the sample spans about half a million clones, around 80% being singletons. Sample: PBMCs. The receptors come from a woman aged 40 to 50 in good health. Some clones in this sample may be carry-over from other donors' samples.

This chain connects TRBV18 to TRBJ1-1; D remains ambiguous. CDR1 KGHSH and CDR2 LQKENI come from the germline V gene. This CDR3 region has 16 residues. With 3 bases removed from V and 1 base from J, the gap between germline ends came to 15 bases. The CDR3 DNA follows: TGTGCCAGCTCACCCCACCCGGCCAGTCGGAACACTGAAGCTTTCTTT. It codes for CASSPHPASRNTEAFF.

This rearrangement joins TRBV7-2 to TRBJ2-1; D not resolved. The CDR3 has 13 residues. Per germline, CDR1 SGHTA and CDR2 FQGNSA. The germline V and J ends were trimmed by 6 bases and 6 bases, with 12 bases remaining between them. The CDR3 is CASRKDLINEQFF. The CDR3 DNA is TGTGCCAGCAGAAAAGACTTGATCAATGAGCAGTTCTTC. Based on the CDR3 plus reference TRBV7-2 and TRBJ2-1, the full variable domain is GAGVSQSPSNKVTEKGKDVELRCDPISGHTALYWYRQSLGQGLEFLIYFQGNSAPDKSGLPSDRFSAERTGGSVSTLTIQRTQQEDSAVYLCASRKDLINEQFFGPGTRLTVL.

This clone came up once. The CDR3 nucleotides read TGTGCCAGCAGTGACCCCCCCCGATCGGAGCAGTTCTTC. Translating gives CASSDPPRSEQFF. The genes are TRBV6-4 and TRBJ2-1; no clear D. Trimming removed 2 bases from V and 10 bases from J, with 12 bases in between. Germline CDR1 is MRHNA and CDR2 is SNTAGT. This CDR3 region has 13 residues.

This clone was counted once. The chain uses TRBV5-1 and TRBJ1-3, with D tentatively TRBD1 (5 bases). The V end lost 4 bases, the J end lost 0 bases, and 17 bases lay between the germline ends. The length of the CDR3 is 17 residues. Germline V gene sequence: CDR1 SGHRS, CDR2 YFSETQ. CDR3 coding DNA: TGCGCCAGCAGCGTGGCAGGGAGACAGAGCTCTGGAAACACCATATATTTT. This sequence encodes CASSVAGRQSSGNTIYF.

The genes are TRBV7-6 and TRBJ2-7; possibly TRBD2 for D (5 bases). Trimming left V 0 bases short and J 4 bases short, with 10 bases between. Germline CDR1 reads SGHVS; CDR2 reads FNYEAQ. The CDR3 runs 14 residues. Written as DNA, the CDR3 is TGTGCCAGCAGCTTAGCGAGCGGATCTTACGAGCAGTACTTC. Protein product: CASSLASGSYEQYF.

The chain has TRBV5-1 and TRBJ2-3, with D perhaps matching TRBD2 (6 bases). Germline CDR1 and CDR2: SGHRS and YFSETQ. The CDR3 is made up of 15 amino acids. Trimming removed 4 bases at V and 1 base at J, with 13 bases between. CDR3 sequence reads: CASSNDPGGTDTQYF. The CDR3 DNA sequence: TGCGCCAGCAGCAACGACCCGGGGGGCACAGATACGCAGTATTTT.

As regards this clone: This may come from a read error, since a much larger clone is one base off. The identical CDR3 is also encoded by other nucleotide sequences in the sample. V is TRBV7-3 and J is TRBJ2-3; D uncertain. Deletions cut 3 bases from V and 1 base from J, with 2 bases between. This CDR3 comprises 12 residues. Looked up from germline, CDR1 is SGHTA and CDR2 is FQGTGA. The CDR3 protein is CASSLGTDTQYF. The CDR3 DNA follows: TGTGCCAGCAGCTTGGGCACAGATACGCAGTATTTT.

A single count supports this clone. The chain employs TRBV10-3 and TRBJ1-5; maybe TRBD1 (5 bases). Germline CDR1 and CDR2: ENHRY and SYGVKD. Trimming took off 1 base at V and 7 bases at J, with 8 bases between the two ends. CDR3 length: 13 amino acids. Here the CDR3 DNA reads TGTGCCATCAGTGAGTACGAGGGGCAGCCCCAGCATTTT. Translated: CAISEYEGQPQHF.

This clone was counted a single time. The chain uses TRBV7-2 and TRBJ2-1, with a tentative D call TRBD2 (6 bases). The CDR3 runs 12 residues. Germline CDR1 SGHTA, CDR2 FQGNSA. V was pared by 2 bases and J by 9 bases, with 8 bases between. This CDR3 reads CASSLRRGEQFF. The DNA for the CDR3 is TGTGCCAGCAGCTTAAGGAGGGGTGAGCAGTTCTTC.

CDR3 region: CASSLETSGRDTQYF. CDR3 coding DNA: TGTGCCAGCAGCTTGGAGACTAGCGGGAGAGATACGCAGTATTTT. The V call is TRBV5-4, the J call TRBJ2-3; 12 bases agree with TRBD2. CDR1 SGHNT and CDR2 YYREEE come from the germline V gene (reference sequence). V shed 0 bases and J 5 bases; nucleotides not matched to a gene: 1. There are 15 residues in the CDR3.

The chain links TRBV10-3 to TRBJ1-3, with D maybe TRBD1 (6 bases). The CDR3 has 15 amino acids. Trimming removed 6 bases from V and 2 bases from J, with 14 bases in between. The germline CDR1 and CDR2 sequences are ENHRY and SYGVKD. CDR3 protein: CAISRRTDAGNTIYF. The CDR3 DNA follows: TGTGCCATCAGCCGAAGGACAGATGCTGGAAACACCATATATTTT.

The chain couples TRBV9 to TRBJ2-3; D unresolved. CDR3 length: 17 amino acids. The V end lost 5 bases, the J end lost 6 bases, and 25 bases lay between the germline ends. The germline V gene has CDR1 SGDLS and CDR2 YYNGEE. CDR3 in DNA: TGTGCCAGCAGAAACCCGCCCAAACCTTGGAGTTGCGATACGCAGTATTTT. Amino acid sequence: CASRNPPKPWSCDTQYF.

This clone was counted only a few times. The same CDR3 also results from other DNA sequences found in this sample. As DNA, the CDR3 is TGTGCCAGCTCACCGGGGAGCTCTGGAAACACCATATATTTT. Translated: CASSPGSSGNTIYF. The rearrangement joins TRBV18 to TRBJ1-3; D is undetermined. The CDR3 is 14 amino acids. Trimming removed 3 bases at V and 0 bases at J, with 6 bases between. From germline, CDR1 is KGHSH and CDR2 LQKENI.

This clone was observed a few times. This rearrangement joins TRBV30 to TRBJ1-3; a weak D match, TRBD1 (5 bases). This CDR3 has 14 amino acids. The V and J ends lost 5 bases and 0 bases respectively, with 11 bases between them. The germline V gene encodes CDR1 GTSNPN and CDR2 SVGIG (reference sequence). CDR3 DNA: TGTGCCTGGGGGCGAGGGGCCTCTGGAAACACCATATATTTT. Translation: CAWGRGASGNTIYF.

Note on this clone: The same CDR3 can be traced to other DNA sequences in this sample. The chain combines TRBV20-1 with TRBJ1-1; D is unresolved. This CDR3 spans 10 amino acids. Germline V gene sequence: CDR1 DFQATT, CDR2 SNEGSKA (reference sequence). Trimming removed 3 bases from V and 5 bases from J, with 4 bases in between. CDR3 DNA: TGCAGTGCTAGGGGGACTGAAGCTTTCTTT. Its translation: CSARGTEAFF.

The chain combines TRBV28 with TRBJ2-3; TRBD2 might be the D (6 bases). This CDR3 spans 17 amino acids. The V end lost 5 bases, the J end lost 9 bases, and 27 bases lay between the germline ends. The germline CDR1 and CDR2 sequences are MDHEN and SYDVKM. CDR3 nucleotide sequence: TGTGCCAGCAGTCCAACCATAGCGGCGGGGCTCCCAGGGACGCAGTATTTT. This sequence encodes CASSPTIAAGLPGTQYF.

This clone came up many times. The chain employs TRBV14 and TRBJ1-2; D is ambiguous. This CDR3 comprises 13 residues. CDR1 and CDR2 from the germline V gene are SGHDN and FVKESK. Trimming removed 3 bases at V and 5 bases at J, with 10 bases between. The CDR3 DNA reads TGTGCCAGCAGCCACGGACCCACTTATGGCTACACCTTC. It yields the protein CASSHGPTYGYTF.

This clone was counted a few times. The J gene is TRBJ2-7, the V gene TRBV28; 7 nucleotides align to TRBD2. This CDR3 region has 15 residues. With 5 bases clipped from V and 0 bases from J, the junction kept 7 bases outside the gene matches. Germline V gene data show CDR1 as MDHEN and CDR2 as SYDVKM. The CDR3 DNA is TGTGCCAGCAGTCATCCTAGCGGAGCCTCCTACGAGCAGTACTTC. Translation: CASSHPSGASYEQYF.

The chain employs TRBV2 and TRBJ2-7; D ambiguous. Trimming removed 2 bases at V and 1 base at J, with 6 bases between. This CDR3 has 13 residues. Germline CDR1 reads SNHLY; CDR2 reads FYNNEI. The CDR3 DNA follows: TGTGCCAGCAGTGAAATAGGTTCCTACGAGCAGTACTTC. Its protein product is CASSEIGSYEQYF.

In this sample, this clone turned up a few times. This sample also contains other DNA sequences that code for the same CDR3. J is TRBJ2-3 and V is TRBV29-1; 7 positions match TRBD1. Germline lookup yields CDR1 SQVTM and CDR2 ANQGSEA. CDR3 length: 13 amino acids. V lost 7 bases and J lost 1; bases outside the gene matches: 5. Written as DNA, the CDR3 is TGCAGCGCTAGACAGGGAGGCACAGATACGCAGTATTTT. It specifies CSARQGGTDTQYF.

The chain employs TRBV30 and TRBJ2-5, with 12 positions matching TRBD2. Germline V lookup: CDR1 GTSNPN, CDR2 SVGIG (reference sequence). Germline trimming cut 1 base from V and 7 bases from J; bases unmatched to any gene: 4. The CDR3 totals 14 residues. The CDR3 nucleotides read TGTGCCTGGAGTGCTACTAGCGGGAGGTTGACCCAGTACTTC. Translating gives CAWSATSGRLTQYF. Filled out from reference TRBV30 and TRBJ2-5, the complete variable domain reads SQTIHQWPATLVQPVGSPLSLECTVEGTSNPNLYWYRQAAGRGLQLLFYSVGIGQISSEVPQNLSASRPQDRQFILSSKKLLLSDSGFYLCAWSATSGRLTQYFGPGTRLLVL.

This chain links TRBV27 with TRBJ1-2; D uncertain. Germline-derived CDR1 and CDR2 are MNHEY and SMNVEV (reference sequence). The CDR3 is 13 amino acids. V dropped 3 bases and J dropped 4 bases, with 9 bases sitting between them. In DNA, the CDR3 is TGTGCCAGCAGTTTTAGGGCCTCCTATGGCTACACCTTC. Protein: CASSFRASYGYTF.

This chain uses TRBV7-9 with TRBJ2-7, with a possible D match to TRBD2 (5 bases). V lost 4 bases to trimming and J lost 3 bases, with 19 bases between them. This CDR3 contains 16 residues. The germline gives CDR1 SEHNR, CDR2 FQNEAQ (reference sequence). The CDR3 region is CASSSNLDSRDYEQYF. The CDR3 DNA is TGTGCCAGCAGCTCCAACCTCGACTCTCGGGACTACGAGCAGTACTTC.

The V call is TRBV19, the J call TRBJ2-1; 10 bases are a match to TRBD2. V shed 5 bases, J shed 9 bases, and the junction held 4 bases outside the gene matches. This CDR3 has 13 residues. The V gene's germline CDR1 is LNHDA and CDR2 SQIVND (reference sequence). The CDR3 DNA follows: TGTGCCAGTAGTCCCCGGACTAGCGGTGAGCAGTTCTTC. This gives the protein CASSPRTSGEQFF.

This chain joins TRBV7-8 and TRBJ1-1, with D unclear. The CDR3 covers 12 residues. Trimming left V 4 bases short and J 6 bases short, with 9 bases between. Germline V gene lookup returns CDR1 SGHVS and CDR2 FQNEAQ. The CDR3 nucleotides read TGTGCCAGCAGCTCAAGTGGGGCTGAAGCTTTCTTT. This codes for CASSSSGAEAFF.

The chain couples TRBV13 to TRBJ2-3, with D perhaps given as TRBD1 or TRBD2 (5 bases each). Trimming removed 5 bases at V and 2 bases at J, with 17 bases between. Germline lookup yields CDR1 PRHDT and CDR2 FYEKMQ (reference sequence). This CDR3 is built from 16 residues. CDR3 residues: CASSESGRALTDTQYF. In DNA form, the CDR3 reads TGTGCCAGCAGCGAATCGGGGCGAGCCCTCACAGATACGCAGTATTTT.

The CDR3 loop reads CASSEFDKAYEQYF. CDR3 DNA sequence: TGTGCCAGCAGTGAGTTTGACAAGGCCTACGAGCAGTACTTC. The rearrangement uses TRBV2 and TRBJ2-7; D is undetermined. Germline assignment: CDR1 SNHLY and CDR2 FYNNEI. The CDR3 is 14 amino acids. V was cut by 3 bases and J by 2 bases, with 11 bases left in between.

This chain links TRBV18 with TRBJ1-5, with a weak D call TRBD1 (5 bases). The V end lost 0 bases, the J end lost 6 bases, and 12 bases lay between the germline ends. CDR3 length: 15 residues. Looked up from germline, CDR1 is KGHSH and CDR2 is LQKENI. CDR3 DNA: TGTGCCAGCTCACCACCTTCAGGGATGGGTCAGCCCCAGCATTTT. It yields the protein CASSPPSGMGQPQHF.

CDR3 in DNA: TGTGCCAGCAGCGAGCAGGCTGGAAAGACCTATGGCTACACCTTC. This codes for CASSEQAGKTYGYTF. The V gene is TRBV11-1, the J gene TRBJ1-2; D is undetermined. The CDR3 has 15 amino acids. Between the trimmed V and J ends, which lost 5 bases and 4 bases, there was a span of 17 bases. Per germline, CDR1 SGHAT and CDR2 FQDESV (reference sequence).

The chain is built from TRBV19 and TRBJ1-1; 10 bases are a match to TRBD1. The trim removed 5 bases at V and 6 bases at J, leaving 3 bases unmatched. CDR1 and CDR2 from the germline V gene are LNHDA and SQIVND (reference sequence). The CDR3 extends over 13 amino acids. Written as DNA, the CDR3 is TGTGCCAGTAGTCGACAGGGGGCTGCTGAAGCTTTCTTT. Residues: CASSRQGAAEAFF.